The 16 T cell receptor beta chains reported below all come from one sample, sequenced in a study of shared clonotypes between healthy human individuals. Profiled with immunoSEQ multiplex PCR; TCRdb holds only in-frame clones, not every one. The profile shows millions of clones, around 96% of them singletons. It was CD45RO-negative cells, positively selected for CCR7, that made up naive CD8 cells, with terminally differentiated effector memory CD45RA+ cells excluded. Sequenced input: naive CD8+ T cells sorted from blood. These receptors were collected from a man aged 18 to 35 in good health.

CDR3 sequence: CSVDDRVDNKGYTF. The DNA for the CDR3 is TGCAGCGTGGATGACCGAGTCGATAACAAGGGCTACACCTTC. The chain employs TRBV29-1 and TRBJ1-2; D unclear. V lost 6 bases to trimming and J lost 8 bases, with 22 bases between them. Germline loops: CDR1 SQVTM, CDR2 ANQGSEA. CDR3 size: 14 residues.

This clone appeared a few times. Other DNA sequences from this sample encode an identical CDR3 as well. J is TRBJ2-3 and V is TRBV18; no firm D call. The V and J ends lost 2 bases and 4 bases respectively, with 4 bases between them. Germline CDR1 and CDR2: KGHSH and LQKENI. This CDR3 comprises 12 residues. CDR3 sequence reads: CASSPIADTQYF. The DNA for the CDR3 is TGTGCCAGCTCACCAATCGCAGATACGCAGTATTTT.

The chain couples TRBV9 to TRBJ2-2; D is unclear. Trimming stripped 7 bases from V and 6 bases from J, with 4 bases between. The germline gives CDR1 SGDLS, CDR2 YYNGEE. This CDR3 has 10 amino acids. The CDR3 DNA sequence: TGTGCCAGCGGGTCCGGGGAGCTGTTTTTT. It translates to CASGSGELFF.

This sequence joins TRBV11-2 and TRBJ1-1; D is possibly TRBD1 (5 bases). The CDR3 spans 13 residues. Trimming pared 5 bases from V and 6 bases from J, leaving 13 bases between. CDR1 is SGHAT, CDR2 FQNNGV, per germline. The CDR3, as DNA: TGTGCCAGCAGCCCGGGTGGAGGGGCTGAAGCTTTCTTT. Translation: CASSPGGGAEAFF.

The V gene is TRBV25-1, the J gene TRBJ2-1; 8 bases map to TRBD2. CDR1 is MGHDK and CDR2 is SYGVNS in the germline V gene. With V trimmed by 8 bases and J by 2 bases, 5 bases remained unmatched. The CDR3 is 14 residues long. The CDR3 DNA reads TGTGCCAGCCAACTAGCGGACCCCTACAATGAGCAGTTCTTC. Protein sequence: CASQLADPYNEQFF.

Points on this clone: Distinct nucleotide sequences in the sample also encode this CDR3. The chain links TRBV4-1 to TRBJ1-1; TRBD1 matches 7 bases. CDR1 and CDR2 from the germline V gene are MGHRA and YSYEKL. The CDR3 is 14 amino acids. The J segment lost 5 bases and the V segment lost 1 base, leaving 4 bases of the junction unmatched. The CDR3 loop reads CASSQGPGGTEAFF. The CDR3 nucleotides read TGCGCCAGCAGCCAAGGTCCAGGGGGGACTGAAGCTTTCTTT.

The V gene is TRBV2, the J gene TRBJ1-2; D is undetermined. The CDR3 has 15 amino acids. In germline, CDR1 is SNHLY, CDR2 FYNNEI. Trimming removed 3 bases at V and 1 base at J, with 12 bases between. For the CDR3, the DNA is TGTGCCAGCAGTGAGGACCTTCTTCTTAACTATGGCTACACCTTC. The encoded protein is CASSEDLLLNYGYTF.

CDR3 nucleotide sequence: TGTGCCAGCAGCTCGACTAGCGGGTCTTATGAGCAGTTCTTC. Amino acid sequence: CASSSTSGSYEQFF. The V call is TRBV7-9, the J call TRBJ2-1; 10 bases line up with TRBD2. J was trimmed by 8 bases and V by 4 bases; bases with no gene match: 5. Germline V gene lookup returns CDR1 SEHNR and CDR2 FQNEAQ (reference sequence). The CDR3 is 14 residues long.

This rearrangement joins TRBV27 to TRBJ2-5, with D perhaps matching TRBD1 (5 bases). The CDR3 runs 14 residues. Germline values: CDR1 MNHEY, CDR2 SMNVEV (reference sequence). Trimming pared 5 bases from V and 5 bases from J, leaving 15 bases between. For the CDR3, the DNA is TGTGCCAGCAGTCCTGAATGGGGCCTGGAGACCCAGTACTTC. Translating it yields CASSPEWGLETQYF.

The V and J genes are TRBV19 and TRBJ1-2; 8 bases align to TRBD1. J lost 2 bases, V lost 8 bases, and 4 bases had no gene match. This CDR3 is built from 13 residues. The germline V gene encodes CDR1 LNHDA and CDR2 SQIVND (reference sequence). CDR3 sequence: CASSTGVNYGYTF. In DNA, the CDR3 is TGTGCCAGTTCGACAGGGGTAAACTATGGCTACACCTTC.

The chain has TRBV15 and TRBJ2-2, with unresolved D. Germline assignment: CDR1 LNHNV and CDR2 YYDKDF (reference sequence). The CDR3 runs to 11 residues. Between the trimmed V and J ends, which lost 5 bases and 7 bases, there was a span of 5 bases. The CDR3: CATSLVGELFF. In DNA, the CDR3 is TGTGCCACCAGCCTAGTCGGGGAGCTGTTTTTT.

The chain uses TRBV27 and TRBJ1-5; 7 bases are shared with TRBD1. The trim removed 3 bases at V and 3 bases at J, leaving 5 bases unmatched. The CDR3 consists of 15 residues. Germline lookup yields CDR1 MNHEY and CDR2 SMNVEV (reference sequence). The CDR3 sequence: CASSLTGLDNQPQHF. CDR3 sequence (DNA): TGTGCCAGCAGTTTGACAGGGTTGGACAATCAGCCCCAGCATTTT.

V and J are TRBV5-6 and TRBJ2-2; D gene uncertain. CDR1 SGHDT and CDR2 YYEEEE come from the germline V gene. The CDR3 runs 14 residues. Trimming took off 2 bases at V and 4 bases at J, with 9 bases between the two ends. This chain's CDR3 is CASSFLAPTGELFF. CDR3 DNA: TGTGCCAGCAGCTTTTTGGCCCCCACCGGGGAGCTGTTTTTT.

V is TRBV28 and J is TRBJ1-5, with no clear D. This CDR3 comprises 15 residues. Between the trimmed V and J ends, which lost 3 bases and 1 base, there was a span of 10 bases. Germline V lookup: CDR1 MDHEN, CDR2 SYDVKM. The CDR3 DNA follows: TGTGCCAGCAGTTTTTTACAAACCAGCAATCAGCCCCAGCATTTT. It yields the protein CASSFLQTSNQPQHF.

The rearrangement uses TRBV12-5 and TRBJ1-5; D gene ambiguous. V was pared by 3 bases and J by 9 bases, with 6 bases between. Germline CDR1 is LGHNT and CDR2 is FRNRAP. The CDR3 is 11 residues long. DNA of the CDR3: TGTGCTAGTGGTTTACCGGGGCCCCAGCATTTT. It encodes CASGLPGPQHF. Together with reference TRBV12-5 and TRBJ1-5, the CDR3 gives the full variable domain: DARVTQTPRHKVTEMGQEVTMRCQPILGHNTVFWYRQTMMQGLELLAYFRNRAPLDDSGMPKDRFSAEMPDATLATLKIQPSEPRDSAVYFCASGLPGPQHFGDGTRLSIL.

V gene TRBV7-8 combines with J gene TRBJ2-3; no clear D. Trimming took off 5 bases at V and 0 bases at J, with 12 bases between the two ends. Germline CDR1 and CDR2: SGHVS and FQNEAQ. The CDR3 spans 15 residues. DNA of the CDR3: TGTGCCAGCAGCGCGAGGCCAGACAGCACAGATACGCAGTATTTT. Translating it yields CASSARPDSTDTQYF.